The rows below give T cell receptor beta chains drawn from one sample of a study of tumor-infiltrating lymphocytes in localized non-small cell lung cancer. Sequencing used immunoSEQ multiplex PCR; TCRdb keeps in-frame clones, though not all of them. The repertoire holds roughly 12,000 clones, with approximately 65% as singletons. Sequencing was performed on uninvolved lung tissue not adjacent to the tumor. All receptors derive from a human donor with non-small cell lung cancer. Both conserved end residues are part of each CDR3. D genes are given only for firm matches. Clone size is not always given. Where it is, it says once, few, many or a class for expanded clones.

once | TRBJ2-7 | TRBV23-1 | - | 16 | TGCGCCAGCAGTCAATCCCTCAGCAGCTCCTACTACGAGCAGTACTTC | CASSQSLSSSYYEQYF
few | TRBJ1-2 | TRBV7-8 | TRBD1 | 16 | TGTGCCAGCAGCGAGGACAGGGGGGCCGGCAATCGTGGCTACACCTTC | CASSEDRGAGNRGYTF
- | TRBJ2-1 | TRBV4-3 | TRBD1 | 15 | TGCGCCAGCAGCCAGGAGGACAGGGGGGTAGATGAGCAGTTCTTC | CASSQEDRGVDEQFF
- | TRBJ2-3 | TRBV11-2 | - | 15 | TGTGCCAGCAGCTTACAACAACTACAAACAGATACGCAGTATTTT | CASSLQQLQTDTQYF
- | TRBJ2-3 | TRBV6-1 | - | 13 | TGTGCCAGCAGTGAAAGTGGAGGGGGTACGCAGTATTTT | CASSESGGGTQYF
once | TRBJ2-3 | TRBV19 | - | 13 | TGTGCCAGTAGTATCTGGCTAACAGATACGCAGTATTTT | CASSIWLTDTQYF
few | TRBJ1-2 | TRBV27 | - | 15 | TGTGCCAGCAGTTTATCACAGGCTGTCCTCTATGGCTACACCTTC | CASSLSQAVLYGYTF
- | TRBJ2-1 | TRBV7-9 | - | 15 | TGTGCCAGCAGCTTGTCCGGGGGGCGGTTAGATGAGCAGTTCTTC | CASSLSGGRLDEQFF
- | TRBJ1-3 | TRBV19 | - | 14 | TGTGCCACTCGTAACAGGGCAGATGGAAACACCATATATTTT | CATRNRADGNTIYF
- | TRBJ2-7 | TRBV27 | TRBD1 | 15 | TGTGCCAGGAATTGCCGGGACAGGGGCTCCGTGGAGCAGTACTTC | CARNCRDRGSVEQYF
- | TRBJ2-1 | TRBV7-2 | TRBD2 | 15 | TGTGCCAGCAGCATACGACTAGCGGGAAGTAATGAGCAGTTCTTC | CASSIRLAGSNEQFF
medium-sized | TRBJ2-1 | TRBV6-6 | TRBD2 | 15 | TGTGCCAGCAGTTCTAGCGGGAGCTCCTACAATGAGCAGTTCTTC | CASSSSGSSYNEQFF
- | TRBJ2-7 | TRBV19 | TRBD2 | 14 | TGTGCCAGTACCCCGGGACTAGGGGGATACGAGCAGTACTTC | CASTPGLGGYEQYF
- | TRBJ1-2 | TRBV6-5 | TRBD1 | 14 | TGTGCCAGCAGTGTGTCAGGGGGCGCCTATGGCTACACCTTC | CASSVSGGAYGYTF
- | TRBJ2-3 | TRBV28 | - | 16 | TGTGCCAGCAGTCTAGGGATAGCGGAGTCGTTAAATACGCAGTATTTT | CASSLGIAESLNTQYF
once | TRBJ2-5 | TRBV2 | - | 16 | TGTGCCAGCAGTGAGGGTGGGGGCGGCTTTAGAGAGACCCAGTACTTC | CASSEGGGGFRETQYF
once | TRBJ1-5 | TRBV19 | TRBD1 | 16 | TGTGCCAGTAGTATATATGGGGCGGGACAGAATCAGCCCCAGCATTTT | CASSIYGAGQNQPQHF
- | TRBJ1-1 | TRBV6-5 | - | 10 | TGTGCCAGCAGTTACCCCTGGGCTTTCTTT | CASSYPWAFF
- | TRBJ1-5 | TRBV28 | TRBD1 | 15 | TGTGCCAGCAGTTTAGGACAGGGGGCTTGGCAGCCCCAGCATTTT | CASSLGQGAWQPQHF
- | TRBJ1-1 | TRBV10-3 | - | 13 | TGTGCCACCAGGCGAGGCCCTGGCACTGAAGCTTTCTTT | CATRRGPGTEAFF
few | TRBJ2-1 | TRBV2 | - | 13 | TGTGCCAGCCTCGTTGACCGCTACAATGAGCAGTTCTTC | CASLVDRYNEQFF
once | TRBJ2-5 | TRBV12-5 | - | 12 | - | CASGLERETQYF
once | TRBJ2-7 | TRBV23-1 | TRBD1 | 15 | TGCGCCAGCAGTCCTATCGGACAGGGGCGAGGAGAGCAGTACTTC | CASSPIGQGRGEQYF
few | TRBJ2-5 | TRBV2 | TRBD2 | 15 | TGTGCCAGCAGGGCTCCTAGCGGGGGCCAAGAGACCCAGTACTTC | CASRAPSGGQETQYF
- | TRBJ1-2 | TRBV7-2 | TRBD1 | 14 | TGTGCCAGCAGCTCCTCAGGGGGTAACTATGGCTACACCTTC | CASSSSGGNYGYTF
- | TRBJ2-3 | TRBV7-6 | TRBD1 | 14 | TGTGCCAGCAGCTTAGCAGGGGGCGCAGATACGCAGTATTTT | CASSLAGGADTQYF
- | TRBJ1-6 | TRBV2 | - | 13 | TGTGCCAGCAGGGGGGAGGGGCGGTCACCCCTCCACTTT | CASRGEGRSPLHF
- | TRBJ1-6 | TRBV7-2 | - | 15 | TGTGCCAGCAGCTACGGACACTCCTATAATTCACCCCTCCACTTT | CASSYGHSYNSPLHF
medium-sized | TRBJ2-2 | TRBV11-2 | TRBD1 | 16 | TGTGCCAGCAGCTTAATGGGACAGGGAACGGCCGGGGAGCTGTTTTTT | CASSLMGQGTAGELFF
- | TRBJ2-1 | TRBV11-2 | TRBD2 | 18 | TGTGCCAGCAGCTCAAGACTGAGGCTAGCGGGGGGGATGAATGAGCAGTTCTTC | CASSSRLRLAGGMNEQFF
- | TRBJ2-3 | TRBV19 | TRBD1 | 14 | TGTGCCAGTAGTATTGACAGGGCCTCGGGTACGCAGTATTTT | CASSIDRASGTQYF
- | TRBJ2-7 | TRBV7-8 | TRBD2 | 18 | TGTGCCAGCACCAAAATAGGTCGGCTAGCGGGGTTCTCCTACGAGCAGTACTTC | CASTKIGRLAGFSYEQYF
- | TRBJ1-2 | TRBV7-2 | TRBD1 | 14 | TGTGCCAGCAGCTCCATAGGGGACAGGGATGGCTACACCTTC | CASSSIGDRDGYTF